The clone carrying this TCR beta chain was seen once. Its antigen is not known. It was with 60 Vbeta and 13 Jbeta primers that the PCR ran. Clones were sequenced by immunoSEQ multiplex PCR, and TCRdb holds only the in-frame ones, with some missing. This table holds approximately 80,000 clones, over 60% found once. The sample originates from a study of cytomegalovirus exposure and HLA in healthy donors. Findings and caveats of the study: Earlier analysis yielded a pattern in which most TCR beta V segments were productive about 87% or about 30% of the time. Specificity for CMV antigens was confirmed in vitro for three of the CMV-associated chains. Another analysis was done later, and it associated around 15,000 TCR beta sequences with HLA alleles at 0.05 false discovery rate.

Source material: PBMCs. The sequence came from a woman aged 40 to 50 in good health and CMV-seropositive.

CDR3 in DNA: TGTGCCAGCAGTGAATCCGTCCCCCCCCTCCACTTT. Its translation is CASSESVPPLHF. The rearrangement uses TRBV25-1 and TRBJ1-6; no clear D gene. The length of the CDR3 is 12 residues. Germline V lookup: CDR1 MGHDK, CDR2 SYGVNS. Trimming cost V 1 base and J 13 bases, with 8 bases left between them.